Presented here are 18 T cell receptor beta chains from one specimen sequenced in a study of identical twins. TCRdb reprocessed the 5' RACE reads with MiXCR, giving one entry per CDR3 protein. The sample has under 300,000 distinct CDR3 sequences, roughly 8.7% seen once. The sample was also linked to a second study, of yellow fever vaccine responses in identical twins.

Sequenced: CD8+ T cells sorted from blood. The source is a woman between 18 and 30 years old in good health.

This clonotype was detected only a few times. V is TRBV7-8 and J is TRBJ2-3; D is ambiguous. CDR3 length equals 15 residues. The ends were cut back, 4 bases at V and 9 bases at J, with 20 bases in the middle. The V gene's germline CDR1 is SGHVS and CDR2 FQNEAQ. CDR3 in DNA: TGTGCCAGCAGCTCTGACCCCACTACACAGTTGACGCAGTATTTT. It is translated as CASSSDPTTQLTQYF.

This clonotype was seen ten or more times. This sequence joins TRBV12-3 or TRBV12-4 and TRBJ2-7; 7 positions agree with TRBD1. The CDR3 is 15 amino acids. Trimming removed 5 bases from V and 5 bases from J; junction bases left unmatched: 12. This CDR3 reads CASSDSGTAWDEQYF. CDR3 nucleotides: TGTGCCAGCAGTGACTCCGGGACAGCCTGGGACGAGCAGTACTTC.

This clonotype occurred many times. The genes are TRBV3-1 and TRBJ2-3, with 11 bases matching TRBD2. The ends lost 1 base at V and 0 bases at J; junction bases unmatched: 15. Germline CDR1 LGHDT, CDR2 YNNKEL (reference sequence). CDR3 length equals 21 residues. The CDR3 spells CASSQASTSGVDLSSTDTQYF. The CDR3 nucleotides read TGTGCCAGCAGCCAAGCCTCGACTAGCGGGGTTGACTTGTCTAGCACAGATACGCAGTATTTT.

The gene calls are TRBV4-2 and TRBJ2-7, with 8 bases that match TRBD1. J gave up 3 bases and V 3 bases, and 4 bases lay outside the gene matches. This CDR3 contains 14 residues. Per the germline V gene, CDR1 is LGHNA and CDR2 is YNFKEQ. CDR3 nucleotides: TGTGCCAGCAGCCAGACAGGGGTTGGCTACGAGCAGTACTTC. Its translation: CASSQTGVGYEQYF.

The rearrangement uses TRBV4-3 and TRBJ2-7, with a possible D match to TRBD1 (6 bases). Germline V CDR1 and CDR2: LGHNA, YSLEER. The CDR3 runs 15 residues. The germline V and J ends were trimmed by 0 bases and 0 bases, with 9 bases remaining between them. The CDR3 DNA follows: TGCGCCAGCAGCCAAGACCACAGGGCCTCCTACGAGCAGTACTTC. This encodes CASSQDHRASYEQYF.

This clonotype was observed a few times. The gene calls are TRBV7-6 and TRBJ2-7; D unresolved. This CDR3 spans 15 amino acids. The germline gives CDR1 SGHVS, CDR2 FNYEAQ. Trimming removed 0 bases from V and 4 bases from J, with 13 bases in between. CDR3 region: CASSLAGSTNYEQYF. CDR3 DNA sequence: TGTGCCAGCAGCTTAGCCGGAAGTACCAATTACGAGCAGTACTTC.

This clonotype occurred many times. The V call is TRBV29-1, the J call TRBJ1-1; D is perhaps TRBD1 (5 bases). This CDR3 is 13 amino acids long. Germline V gives CDR1 SQVTM, CDR2 ANQGSEA. Deletions cut 3 bases from V and 4 bases from J, with 12 bases between. The CDR3 DNA reads as TGCAGCGTTGATCGGGGGGGAGGCACTGAAGCTTTCTTT. This sequence encodes CSVDRGGGTEAFF.

This clonotype was recorded many times. J is TRBJ2-7 and V is TRBV4-3; 7 bases align to TRBD2. Trimming took 0 bases from V and 5 from J; bases not matched to a gene: 10. Germline loops: CDR1 LGHNA, CDR2 YSLEER. This CDR3 is built from 16 residues. This CDR3 is CASSQDRERDLNEQYF. DNA of the CDR3: TGCGCCAGCAGCCAAGATCGAGAGCGGGACCTCAACGAGCAGTACTTC.

V gene TRBV7-9 combines with J gene TRBJ1-2, with D unclear. The germline CDR1 and CDR2 sequences are SEHNR and FQNEAQ (reference sequence). Trimming left V 5 bases short and J 7 bases short, with 8 bases between. The CDR3 has 11 amino acids. The CDR3 loop is CASSLYPGYTF. CDR3 DNA: TGTGCCAGCAGCCTTTACCCTGGCTACACCTTC.

This clonotype has only a few counts. This sequence joins TRBV6-1 and TRBJ2-3; 7 bases fit TRBD2. Germline assignment: CDR1 MNHNS and CDR2 SASEGT. Unmatched junction bases numbered 11, after V lost 6 bases and J lost 2 bases. The CDR3 has 16 residues. The DNA for the CDR3 is TGTGCCAGCAGCAACAGCTGGAGCGGGGACACAGATACGCAGTATTTT. Its translation: CASSNSWSGDTDTQYF.

This clonotype was counted ten times or more. This chain connects TRBV4-3 to TRBJ2-2; D assignment may be TRBD1 or TRBD2 (5 bases each). The ends were cut back, 0 bases at V and 4 bases at J, with 9 bases in the middle. The CDR3 consists of 15 residues. Germline CDR1 LGHNA, CDR2 YSLEER. CDR3 nucleotides: TGCGCCAGCAGCCAAGATGGGACGTCCACCGGGGAGCTGTTTTTT. Amino acid sequence: CASSQDGTSTGELFF.

The chain links TRBV27 to TRBJ2-1; unclear D gene. Trimming cost V 3 bases and J 6 bases, with 15 bases left between them. CDR3 size: 15 residues. Germline CDR1 reads MNHEY; CDR2 reads SMNVEV (reference sequence). The DNA for the CDR3 is TGTGCCAGCAGTTTTTCCACCGCTTTGGTCAATGAGCAGTTCTTC. Encoded protein: CASSFSTALVNEQFF.

This clonotype showed up just a few times. This chain joins TRBV6-5 and TRBJ2-2; D perhaps matches TRBD1 (6 bases). V lost 1 base to trimming and J lost 3 bases, with 9 bases between them. The CDR3 totals 15 residues. CDR1 is MNHEY and CDR2 is SVGAGI in the germline V gene. CDR3 in amino acids: CASSYYEGDTGELFF. CDR3 sequence (DNA): TGTGCCAGCAGTTACTATGAGGGGGACACCGGGGAGCTGTTTTTT.

The chain uses TRBV5-1 and TRBJ2-3; 9 nucleotides agree with TRBD2. The CDR3 consists of 16 residues. CDR1 and CDR2 from the germline V gene are SGHRS and YFSETQ. V lost 4 bases and J lost 3; bases outside the gene matches: 9. The CDR3 loop is CASSTTQSGGTDTQYF. The CDR3 nucleotides are TGCGCCAGCAGCACGACTCAAAGCGGGGGGACAGATACGCAGTATTTT.

The gene calls are TRBV7-2 and TRBJ2-2, with D possibly TRBD1 on 5 matching bases. The CDR3 is made up of 16 amino acids. CDR1 is SGHTA, CDR2 FQGNSA, per germline. The ends were cut back, 3 bases at V and 4 bases at J, with 15 bases in the middle. This CDR3 is CASSFEQAPTTGELFF. CDR3 in DNA: TGTGCCAGCAGCTTCGAACAGGCGCCGACCACCGGGGAGCTGTTTTTT.

The chain has TRBV6-5 and TRBJ2-3, with TRBD1 as a possible D gene (6 bases). The CDR3 covers 17 residues. CDR1 MNHEY and CDR2 SVGAGI come from the germline V gene. The V end was cut by 2 bases, the J end by 5 bases, with 20 bases between. The CDR3 nucleotides read TGTGCCAGCAGTTACGGCCCAGGTCCCGTAGGGGGAGATACGCAGTATTTT. Its translation is CASSYGPGPVGGDTQYF.

This clonotype showed up just a few times. This chain joins TRBV10-2 and TRBJ2-2; TRBD1 is a possible D gene (6 bases). Trimming removed 7 bases at V and 1 base at J, with 10 bases between. The CDR3 extends over 14 amino acids. Germline lookup yields CDR1 WSHSY and CDR2 SAAADI. CDR3 region: CASTTGLNTGELFF. The CDR3 DNA reads as TGCGCCAGCACTACAGGGCTGAACACCGGGGAGCTGTTTTTT.

J is TRBJ2-1 and V is TRBV6-1, with 8 bases fitting TRBD2. Per germline, CDR1 MNHNS and CDR2 SASEGT. Trimming removed 7 bases from V and 4 bases from J; junction bases left unmatched: 9. The CDR3 totals 15 residues. CDR3 in DNA: TGTGCCAGCACCGAAGGTAGCGGGGATTACAATGAGCAGTTCTTC. This translates into CASTEGSGDYNEQFF.